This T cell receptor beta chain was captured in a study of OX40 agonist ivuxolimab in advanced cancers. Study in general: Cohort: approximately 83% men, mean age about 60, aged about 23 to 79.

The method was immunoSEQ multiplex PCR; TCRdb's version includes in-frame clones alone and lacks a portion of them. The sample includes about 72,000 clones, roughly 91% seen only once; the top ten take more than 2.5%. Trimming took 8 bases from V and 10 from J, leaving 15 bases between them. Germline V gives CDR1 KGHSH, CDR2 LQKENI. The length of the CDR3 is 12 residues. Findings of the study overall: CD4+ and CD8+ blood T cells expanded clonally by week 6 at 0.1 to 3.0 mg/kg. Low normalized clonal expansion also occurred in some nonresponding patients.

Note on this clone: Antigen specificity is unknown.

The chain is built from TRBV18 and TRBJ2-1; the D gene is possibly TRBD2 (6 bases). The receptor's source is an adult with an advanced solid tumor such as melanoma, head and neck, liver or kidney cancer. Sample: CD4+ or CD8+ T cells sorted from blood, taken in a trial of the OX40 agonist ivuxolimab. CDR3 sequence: CASAGPGKEQFF. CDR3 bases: TGTGCCAGCGCGGGGCCGGGGAAGGAGCAGTTCTTC.